Given below is one T cell receptor beta chain in context. The CDR3 consists of 16 residues. CDR1 and CDR2 (germline): SGHNT, YENEEA. Trimming cost V 3 bases and J 3 bases, with 18 bases left between them. This sample is part of a study of blood T cell repertoires in COVID-19. The overall study: T cells, B-cell-depleted T cells, or PBMCs provided the cDNA or gDNA that served as material.

How the authors handled the data: Researchers report that nucleated cell counts were estimated from reference gene primer amplification. Profiled with immunoSEQ multiplex PCR; TCRdb holds only in-frame clones, not every one. That table is the source of V, J and clone size, and D and trimming were worked out from the DNA. This sample has 200,000 to 250,000 clones, with roughly 80% found just once. Material for sequencing was peripheral blood. V usage is TRBV11-3 and J usage is TRBJ2-7, with D possibly matching TRBD2 (6 bases). This TCR came from a woman of 80 years or more with active or convalescent COVID-19. CDR3 region: CASSFTSASVNYEQYF. CDR3 bases: TGTGCCAGCAGCTTCACCTCGGCTAGCGTGAACTACGAGCAGTACTTC.